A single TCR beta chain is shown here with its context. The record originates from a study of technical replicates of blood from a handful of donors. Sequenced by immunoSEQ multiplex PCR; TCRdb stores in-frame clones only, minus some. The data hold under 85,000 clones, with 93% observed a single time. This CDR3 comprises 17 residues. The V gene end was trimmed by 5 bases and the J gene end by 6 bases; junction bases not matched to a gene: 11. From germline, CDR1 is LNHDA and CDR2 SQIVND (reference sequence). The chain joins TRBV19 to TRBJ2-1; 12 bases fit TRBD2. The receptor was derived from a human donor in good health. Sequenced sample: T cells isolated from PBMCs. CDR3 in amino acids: CASSFRRTSGTGNEQFF. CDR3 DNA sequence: TGTGCCAGTAGTTTCAGGAGGACTAGCGGGACGGGCAATGAGCAGTTCTTC. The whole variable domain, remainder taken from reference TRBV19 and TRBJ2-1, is DGGITQSPKYLFRKEGQNVTLSCEQNLNHDAMYWYRQDPGQGLRLIYYSQIVNDFQKGDIAEGYSVSREKKESFPLTVTSAQKNPTAFYLCASSFRRTSGTGNEQFFGPGTRLTVL.